Each of the 28 T cell receptor beta chains below was sequenced from the same sample in a study of immune evolution from preneoplasia to lung adenocarcinoma. Measured with immunoSEQ multiplex PCR; TCRdb has only the in-frame clones, and not every one. The profile covers tens of thousands of clones, with 70% to 80% appearing a single time and about 4.3% taken by the ten largest. Sequences were obtained from FFPE invasive lung adenocarcinoma tissue. Receptors originate from a person aged 55 to 69 with lung adenocarcinoma.

The chain is built from TRBV6-5 and TRBJ1-1; D ambiguous. The V gene's germline CDR1 is MNHEY and CDR2 SVGAGI. This CDR3 has 15 amino acids. V was trimmed by 0 bases and J by 3 bases, leaving 11 bases between them. The CDR3 sequence: CASSYSSAWDTEAFF. CDR3 nucleotides: TGTGCCAGCAGTTACTCTTCCGCCTGGGACACTGAAGCTTTCTTT.

V and J are TRBV5-5 and TRBJ2-7; D is perhaps TRBD1 (6 bases). Looked up from germline, CDR1 is SGHKS and CDR2 is YYEKEE (reference sequence). V dropped 0 bases and J dropped 3 bases, with 16 bases sitting between them. The CDR3 has 16 residues. In DNA, the CDR3 is TGTGCCAGCAGCTTGGCCCCTCATTTGACAGGCTACGAGCAGTACTTC. The encoded protein is CASSLAPHLTGYEQYF.

The genes are TRBV7-2 and TRBJ1-5; D unresolved. Germline V gene lookup returns CDR1 SGHTA and CDR2 FQGNSA. The CDR3 spans 13 residues. Trimming shortened V by 1 base and J by 5 bases, and 6 bases separated the two germline ends. The CDR3 bases are TGTGCCAGCAGCTTAGTCGACGATCAGCCCCAGCATTTT. This encodes CASSLVDDQPQHF.

The genes are TRBV30 and TRBJ2-2, with a tentative D call TRBD2 (6 bases). Germline assignment: CDR1 GTSNPN and CDR2 SVGIG (reference sequence). V was clipped by 2 bases and J by 7 bases, with 8 bases between them. The CDR3 has 12 amino acids. The CDR3 sequence is CAWSREIGELFF. The CDR3 DNA is TGTGCCTGGAGTCGGGAGATCGGGGAGCTGTTTTTT.

This clone came up once. This chain connects TRBV6-6 to TRBJ2-3; TRBD2 matches at 8 bases. V was clipped by 4 bases and J by 4 bases; unmatched bases: 4. Germline V CDR1 and CDR2: MNHNY, SVGAGI (reference sequence). CDR3 size: 14 residues. The CDR3 DNA reads as TGTGCCAGCAGTTTTAGCGGGAACGCAGATACGCAGTATTTT. Its protein product is CASSFSGNADTQYF.

The chain carries TRBV28 and TRBJ2-7, with D perhaps matching TRBD2 (5 bases). This CDR3 spans 14 amino acids. Germline values: CDR1 MDHEN, CDR2 SYDVKM. V was shortened by 1 base and J by 2 bases, with 9 bases between the two germline ends. CDR3 sequence: CASSLLSGAYEQYF. In DNA, the CDR3 is TGTGCCAGCAGTTTATTGTCCGGGGCCTACGAGCAGTACTTC.

The genes are TRBV18 and TRBJ2-7; a weak D match, TRBD2 (5 bases). The CDR3 is made up of 12 amino acids. The ends were cut back, 2 bases at V and 7 bases at J, with 9 bases in the middle. Per germline, CDR1 KGHSH and CDR2 LQKENI. The CDR3 sequence is CASSPGSPEQYF. The CDR3 nucleotides read TGTGCCAGCTCACCAGGGAGCCCGGAGCAGTACTTC.

This clone has just a few counts. The chain links TRBV18 to TRBJ1-5; 8 bases match TRBD1. Germline CDR1 is KGHSH and CDR2 is LQKENI. J gave up 6 bases and V 4 bases, and 2 bases lay outside the gene matches. This CDR3 has 13 amino acids. CDR3: CASSLQGGQPQHF. Here the CDR3 DNA reads TGTGCCAGCTCACTACAGGGGGGTCAGCCCCAGCATTTT.

The V gene is TRBV5-1, the J gene TRBJ2-1; D may be TRBD1 (6 bases). CDR1 and CDR2 from the germline V gene are SGHRS and YFSETQ. The CDR3 extends over 13 amino acids. Trimming pared 1 base from V and 9 bases from J, leaving 11 bases between. CDR3: CASSLPDSAEQFF. The CDR3 DNA reads as TGCGCCAGCAGCTTGCCGGACAGTGCTGAGCAGTTCTTC.

The rearrangement links TRBV2 to TRBJ1-2; D not certain. Trimming shortened V by 4 bases and J by 8 bases, and 14 bases separated the two germline ends. Germline CDR1 reads SNHLY; CDR2 reads FYNNEI. This CDR3 is built from 13 residues. CDR3 sequence reads: CASSVVGVSGYTF. The CDR3 DNA is TGTGCCAGCAGTGTGGTTGGTGTGTCCGGCTACACCTTC. The entire variable domain, with the rest obtained from reference TRBV2 and TRBJ1-2, is as follows: EPEVTQTPSHQVTQMGQEVILRCVPISNHLYFYWYRQILGQKVEFLVSFYNNEISEKSEIFDDQFSVERPDGSNFTLKIRSTKLEDSAMYFCASSVVGVSGYTFGSGTRLTVV.

The rearrangement uses TRBV28 and TRBJ2-5, with 7 bases that match TRBD2. This CDR3 is built from 14 residues. J was trimmed by 7 bases and V by 3 bases; bases with no gene match: 8. Germline CDR1 is MDHEN and CDR2 is SYDVKM. CDR3 nucleotide sequence: TGTGCCAGCAGTTTGGCGGGGACGGGGGGGACCCAGTACTTC. This codes for CASSLAGTGGTQYF.

The chain combines TRBV27 with TRBJ1-5, with 8 bases identical to TRBD1. Germline V gene lookup returns CDR1 MNHEY and CDR2 SMNVEV (reference sequence). After removal of 4 bases from V and 8 bases from J, the junction contained 10 bases not matched to a gene. The CDR3 is 15 residues long. In DNA, the CDR3 is TGTGCCAGCAGTTCTCAACAGGGGGGACAAAAGCCCCAGCATTTT. Its translation: CASSSQQGGQKPQHF.

This clone has a handful of counts. The chain employs TRBV5-1 and TRBJ2-7, with TRBD2 matching over 8 bases. CDR3 size: 14 residues. V was clipped by 7 bases and J by 2 bases; unmatched bases: 8. The germline CDR1 and CDR2 sequences are SGHRS and YFSETQ. DNA of the CDR3: TGCGCCAGCGGTTCGGGAGGGCCGACCTACGAGCAGTACTTC. This sequence encodes CASGSGGPTYEQYF.

This clone is termed medium-sized. J is TRBJ2-7 and V is TRBV28, with D perhaps TRBD1 or TRBD2 (5 bases each). Germline V lookup: CDR1 MDHEN, CDR2 SYDVKM. V was cut by 6 bases and J by 3 bases, with 15 bases left in between. The CDR3 is 14 residues long. The CDR3 reads CASSYGQGLYEQYF. For the CDR3, the DNA is TGTGCCAGCAGCTACGGACAAGGACTCTACGAGCAGTACTTC.

The sample holds one count of this clone. The rearrangement uses TRBV4-1 and TRBJ2-2, with 8 bases lining up with TRBD2. Per germline, CDR1 MGHRA and CDR2 YSYEKL. The CDR3 is 17 amino acids. The junction had 7 bases not matched to a gene; V was cut back by 0 bases and J by 4 bases. The CDR3 nucleotides read TGCGCCAGCAGCCAAGATTATACTAGCGGCCGCACCGGGGAGCTGTTTTTT. Translating gives CASSQDYTSGRTGELFF.

V gene TRBV7-2 combines with J gene TRBJ2-7; 14 bases are a match to TRBD2. With 0 bases clipped from V and 3 bases from J, the junction kept 1 base outside the gene matches. The CDR3 runs to 16 residues. The germline V gene encodes CDR1 SGHTA and CDR2 FQGNSA. This chain's CDR3 is CASSLAGTSGGYEQYF. The CDR3 region has the DNA TGTGCCAGCAGCTTAGCCGGGACTAGCGGGGGCTACGAGCAGTACTTC. Variable domain in full (rest from reference TRBV7-2 and TRBJ2-7): GAGVSQSPSNKVTEKGKDVELRCDPISGHTALYWYRQSLGQGLEFLIYFQGNSAPDKSGLPSDRFSAERTGGSVSTLTIQRTQQEDSAVYLCASSLAGTSGGYEQYFGPGTRLTVT.

The chain uses TRBV5-6 and TRBJ2-7; TRBD1 might be the D (5 bases). CDR3 size: 14 residues. The germline V gene encodes CDR1 SGHDT and CDR2 YYEEEE. V lost 2 bases and J lost 5, with 14 bases in between. The CDR3 sequence is CASSFQGDYDEQYF. CDR3 nucleotide sequence: TGTGCCAGCAGCTTCCAGGGTGATTACGACGAGCAGTACTTC.

This chain connects TRBV5-1 to TRBJ2-3; TRBD1 matches at 7 bases. The CDR3 totals 14 residues. Germline CDR1 is SGHRS and CDR2 is YFSETQ. V lost 5 bases to trimming and J lost 2 bases; unmatched junction nucleotides: 5. The CDR3 nucleotides are TGCGCCAGCAGACGGACAGGCGACACAGATACGCAGTATTTT. It is translated as CASRRTGDTDTQYF.

The chain is built from TRBV30 and TRBJ2-1; D call uncertain. This CDR3 region has 15 residues. V was shortened by 0 bases and J by 3 bases, with 12 bases between the two germline ends. Per germline, CDR1 GTSNPN and CDR2 SVGIG (reference sequence). The CDR3 DNA follows: TGTGCCTGGAGTGTACCCGTGGGAATCTACAATGAGCAGTTCTTC. Its translation: CAWSVPVGIYNEQFF.

This chain joins TRBV7-2 and TRBJ1-5; a possible D gene is TRBD1 (6 bases). From germline, CDR1 is SGHTA and CDR2 FQGNSA. Deletions cut 5 bases from V and 7 bases from J, with 12 bases between. The CDR3 is made up of 13 amino acids. The CDR3: CASSLRGGQPQHF. CDR3 in DNA: TGTGCCAGCAGCCTCAGGGGAGGCCAGCCCCAGCATTTT.

The rearrangement joins TRBV9 to TRBJ2-3, with 14 nucleotides matching TRBD2. CDR1 SGDLS and CDR2 YYNGEE come from the germline V gene. V lost 3 bases to trimming and J lost 1 base; unmatched junction nucleotides: 1. The CDR3 totals 16 residues. CDR3 DNA sequence: TGTGCCAGCAGCGCGGGACTAGCGGGGGGCACAGATACGCAGTATTTT. It encodes CASSAGLAGGTDTQYF.

The genes are TRBV7-9 and TRBJ2-2, with 8 bases fitting TRBD2. Germline V gene data show CDR1 as SEHNR and CDR2 as FQNEAQ (reference sequence). This CDR3 spans 14 amino acids. The J segment lost 8 bases and the V segment lost 5 bases, leaving 7 bases of the junction unmatched. For the CDR3, the DNA is TGTGCCAGCAGCCTGACTAGCGCCCCGGGGGAGCTGTTTTTT. It specifies CASSLTSAPGELFF.

With regard to this clone: Relative to the germline gene, one junction end is altered; a read error may explain this. The chain is built from TRBV6-1 and TRBJ1-2; D is unclear. In germline, CDR1 is MNHNS, CDR2 SASEGT. The CDR3 runs 11 residues. DNA of the CDR3: TGTGCCAGCAGTGAAGCGGTCGGCTGCACCTTC. Encoded protein: CASSEAVGCTF.

The V and J genes are TRBV28 and TRBJ2-7; 11 nucleotides align to TRBD1. The CDR3 runs 16 residues. Losses at the gene ends were 7 bases for V and 4 bases for J; bases not matched to a gene: 12. Germline assignment: CDR1 MDHEN and CDR2 SYDVKM. CDR3 nucleotides: TGTGCCAGCAACAAACAATACGGACAGGGGGCTTACGAGCAGTACTTC. It translates to CASNKQYGQGAYEQYF.

In its sample, this clone was seen a few times. The chain recombines TRBV5-6 with TRBJ1-3; 8 bases fit TRBD1. This CDR3 has 14 amino acids. The V segment lost 4 bases and the J segment 3 bases; nucleotides outside the gene matches: 3. Per germline, CDR1 SGHDT and CDR2 YYEEEE. CDR3 DNA: TGTGCCAGCAGCCGGACAGGGTTTGGAAACACCATATATTTT. Translated: CASSRTGFGNTIYF.

The CDR3 DNA sequence: TGTGCCATCAGCCAGACTAGCGTCGCCTACAATGAGCAGTTCTTC. Translation gives CAISQTSVAYNEQFF. V usage is TRBV10-3 and J usage is TRBJ2-1; 8 nucleotides agree with TRBD2. Germline CDR1 ENHRY, CDR2 SYGVKD. The CDR3 consists of 15 residues. V lost 6 bases to trimming and J lost 2 bases; unmatched junction nucleotides: 6.

The chain carries TRBV7-8 and TRBJ1-1; D unresolved. The CDR3 extends over 13 amino acids. CDR1 is SGHVS and CDR2 is FQNEAQ in the germline V gene. Deletions cut 2 bases from V and 1 base from J, with 5 bases between. The CDR3 loop reads CASSLRANTEAFF. CDR3 sequence (DNA): TGTGCCAGCAGCTTACGGGCGAACACTGAAGCTTTCTTT.

The chain recombines TRBV4-1 with TRBJ2-5, with a possible D match to TRBD1 (5 bases). CDR3 length: 15 amino acids. V was clipped by 3 bases and J by 2 bases, with 13 bases between them. The V gene's germline CDR1 is MGHRA and CDR2 YSYEKL. This CDR3 is CASSHHQGSQETQYF. In DNA, the CDR3 is TGCGCCAGCAGCCATCATCAGGGAAGTCAAGAGACCCAGTACTTC.